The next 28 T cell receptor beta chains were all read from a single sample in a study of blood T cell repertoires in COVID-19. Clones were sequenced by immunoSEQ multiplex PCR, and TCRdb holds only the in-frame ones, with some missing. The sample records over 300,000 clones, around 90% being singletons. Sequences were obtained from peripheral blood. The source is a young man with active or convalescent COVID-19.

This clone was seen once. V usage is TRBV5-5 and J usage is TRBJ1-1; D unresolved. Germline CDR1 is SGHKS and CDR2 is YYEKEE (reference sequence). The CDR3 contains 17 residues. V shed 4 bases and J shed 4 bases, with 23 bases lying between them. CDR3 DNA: TGTGCCAGCAGCCCCCCGCTCGACAATCGTCGAATCACTGAAGCTTTCTTT. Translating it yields CASSPPLDNRRITEAFF.

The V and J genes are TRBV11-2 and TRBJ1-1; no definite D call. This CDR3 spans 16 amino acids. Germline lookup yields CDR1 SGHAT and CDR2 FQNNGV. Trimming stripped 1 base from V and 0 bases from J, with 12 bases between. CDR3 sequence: CASSLAFNRLNTEAFF. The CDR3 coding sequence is TGTGCCAGCAGCTTAGCGTTTAACAGACTGAACACTGAAGCTTTCTTT. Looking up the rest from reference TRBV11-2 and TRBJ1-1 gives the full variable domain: EAGVAQSPRYKIIEKRQSVAFWCNPISGHATLYWYQQILGQGPKLLIQFQNNGVVDDSQLPKDRFSAERLKGVDSTLKIQPAKLEDSAVYLCASSLAFNRLNTEAFFGQGTRLTVV.

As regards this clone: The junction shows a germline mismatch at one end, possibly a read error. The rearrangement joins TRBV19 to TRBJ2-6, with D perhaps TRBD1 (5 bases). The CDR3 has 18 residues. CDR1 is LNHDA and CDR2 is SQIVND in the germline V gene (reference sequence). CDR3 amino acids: CASSISPGPGAGANVLTF. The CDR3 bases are TGTGCCAGTAGTATTTCCCCGGGCCCAGGCGCTGGGGCCAACGTGCTGACTTTC.

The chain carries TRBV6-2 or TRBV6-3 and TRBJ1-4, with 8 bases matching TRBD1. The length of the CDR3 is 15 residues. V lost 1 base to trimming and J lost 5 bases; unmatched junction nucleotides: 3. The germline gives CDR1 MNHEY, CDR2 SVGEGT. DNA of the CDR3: TGTGCCAGCAGTTACTTCGGGACAGGCAATGAAAAACTGTTTTTT. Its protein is CASSYFGTGNEKLFF.

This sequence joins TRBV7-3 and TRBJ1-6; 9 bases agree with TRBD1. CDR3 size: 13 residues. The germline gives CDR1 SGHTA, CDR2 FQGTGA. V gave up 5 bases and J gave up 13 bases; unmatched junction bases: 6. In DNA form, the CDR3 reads TGTGCCAGCAGCGTGGACAGGGGCAGTCCCCTCCACTTT. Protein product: CASSVDRGSPLHF.

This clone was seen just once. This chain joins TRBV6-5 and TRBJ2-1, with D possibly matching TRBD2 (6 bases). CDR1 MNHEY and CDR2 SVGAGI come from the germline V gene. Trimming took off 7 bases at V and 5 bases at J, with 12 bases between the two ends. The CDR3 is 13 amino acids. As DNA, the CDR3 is TGTGCCAGCACCGCGGGGCAGAACAATGAGCAGTTCTTC. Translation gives CASTAGQNNEQFF.

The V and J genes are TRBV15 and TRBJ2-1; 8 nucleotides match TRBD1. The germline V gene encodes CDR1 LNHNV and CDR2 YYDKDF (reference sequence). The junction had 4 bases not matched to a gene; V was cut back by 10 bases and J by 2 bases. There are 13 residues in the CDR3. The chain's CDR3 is CAIRDRTYNEQFF. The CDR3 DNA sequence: TGTGCCATTCGGGACAGGACCTACAATGAGCAGTTCTTC. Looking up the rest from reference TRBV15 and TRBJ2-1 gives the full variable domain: DAMVIQNPRYQVTQFGKPVTLSCSQTLNHNVMYWYQQKSSQAPKLLFHYYDKDFNNEADTPDNFQSRRPNTSFCFLDIRSPGLGDTAMYLCAIRDRTYNEQFFGPGTRLTVL.

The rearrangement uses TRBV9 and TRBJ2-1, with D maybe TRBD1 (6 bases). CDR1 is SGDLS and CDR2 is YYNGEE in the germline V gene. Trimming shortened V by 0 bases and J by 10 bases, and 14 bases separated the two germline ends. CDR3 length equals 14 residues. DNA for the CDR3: TGTGCCAGCAGCGTAGACAGGGCCAAAAGGGAGCAGTTCTTC. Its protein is CASSVDRAKREQFF.

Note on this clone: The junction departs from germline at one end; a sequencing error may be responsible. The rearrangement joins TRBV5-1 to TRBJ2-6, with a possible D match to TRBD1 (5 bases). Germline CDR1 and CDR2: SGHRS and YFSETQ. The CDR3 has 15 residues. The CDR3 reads CASSLGNSGANVLTF. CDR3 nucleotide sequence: TGCGCCAGCAGCTTGGGAAACTCTGGGGCCAACGTGCTGACTTTC.

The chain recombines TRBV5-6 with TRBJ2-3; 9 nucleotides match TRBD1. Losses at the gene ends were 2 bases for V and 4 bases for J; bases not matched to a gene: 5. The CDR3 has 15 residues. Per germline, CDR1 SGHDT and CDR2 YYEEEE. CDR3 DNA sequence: TGTGCCAGCAGCTTTGGGGGACAGGGATCAGATACGCAGTATTTT. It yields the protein CASSFGGQGSDTQYF. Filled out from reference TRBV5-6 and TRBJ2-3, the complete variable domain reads DAGVTQSPTHLIKTRGQQVTLRCSPKSGHDTVSWYQQALGQGPQFIFQYYEEEERQRGNFPDRFSGHQFPNYSSELNVNALLLGDSALYLCASSFGGQGSDTQYFGPGTRLTVL.

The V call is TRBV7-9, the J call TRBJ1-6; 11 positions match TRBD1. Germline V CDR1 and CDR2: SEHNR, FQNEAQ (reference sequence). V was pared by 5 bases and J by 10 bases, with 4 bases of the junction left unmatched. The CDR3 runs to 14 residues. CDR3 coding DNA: TGTGCCAGCAGCCTGGGACAGGGGGGCTCACCCCTCCACTTT. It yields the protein CASSLGQGGSPLHF.

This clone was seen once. The CDR3 DNA reads TGTGCCAGCAGCTTAGGCAGGGGACACACGTACGAGCAGTACTTC. Its translation: CASSLGRGHTYEQYF. The chain links TRBV7-3 to TRBJ2-7, with a possible D match to TRBD1 (6 bases). CDR3 length equals 15 residues. The germline V and J ends were trimmed by 2 bases and 4 bases, with 15 bases remaining between them. Germline assignment: CDR1 SGHTA and CDR2 FQGTGA. The full variable domain, its missing parts supplied by reference TRBV7-3 and TRBJ2-7, is GAGVSQTPSNKVTEKGKYVELRCDPISGHTALYWYRQSLGQGPEFLIYFQGTGAADDSGLPNDRFFAVRPEGSVSTLKIQRTERGDSAVYLCASSLGRGHTYEQYFGPGTRLTVT.

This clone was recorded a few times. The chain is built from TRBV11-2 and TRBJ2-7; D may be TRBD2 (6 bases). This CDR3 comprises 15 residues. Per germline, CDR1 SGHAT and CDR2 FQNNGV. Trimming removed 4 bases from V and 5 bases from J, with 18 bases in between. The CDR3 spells CASSWTRGFSNEQYF. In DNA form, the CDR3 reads TGTGCCAGCAGCTGGACGCGGGGCTTCTCGAACGAGCAGTACTTC.

The DNA for the CDR3 is TGCGCCAGCGCTGAGTATAGCAATCAGCCCCAGCATTTT. Translated, it gives CASAEYSNQPQHF. The rearrangement uses TRBV5-1 and TRBJ1-5; D unresolved. This CDR3 is 13 amino acids long. Germline V gene lookup returns CDR1 SGHRS and CDR2 YFSETQ. The V gene lost 7 bases and the J gene lost 0 bases, with 8 bases spanning the gap. The whole variable domain, remainder taken from reference TRBV5-1 and TRBJ1-5, is KAGVTQTPRYLIKTRGQQVTLSCSPISGHRSVSWYQQTPGQGLQFLFEYFSETQRNKGNFPGRFSGRQFSNSRSEMNVSTLELGDSALYLCASAEYSNQPQHFGDGTRLSIL.

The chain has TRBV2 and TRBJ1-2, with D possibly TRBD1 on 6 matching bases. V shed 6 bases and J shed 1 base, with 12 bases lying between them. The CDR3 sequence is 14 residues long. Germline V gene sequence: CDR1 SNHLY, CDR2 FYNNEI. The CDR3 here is CASSRQVFNYGYTF. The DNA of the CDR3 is TGTGCCAGCAGCAGACAGGTCTTTAACTATGGCTACACCTTC. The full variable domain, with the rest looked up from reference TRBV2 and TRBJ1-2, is EPEVTQTPSHQVTQMGQEVILRCVPISNHLYFYWYRQILGQKVEFLVSFYNNEISEKSEIFDDQFSVERPDGSNFTLKIRSTKLEDSAMYFCASSRQVFNYGYTFGSGTRLTVV.

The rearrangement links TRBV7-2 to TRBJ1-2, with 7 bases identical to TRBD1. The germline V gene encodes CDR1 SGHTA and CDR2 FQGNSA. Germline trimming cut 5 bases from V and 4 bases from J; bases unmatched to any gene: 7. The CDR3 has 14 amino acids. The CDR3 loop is CASSGQAFSYGYTF. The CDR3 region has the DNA TGTGCCAGCAGCGGACAGGCATTTTCCTATGGCTACACCTTC.

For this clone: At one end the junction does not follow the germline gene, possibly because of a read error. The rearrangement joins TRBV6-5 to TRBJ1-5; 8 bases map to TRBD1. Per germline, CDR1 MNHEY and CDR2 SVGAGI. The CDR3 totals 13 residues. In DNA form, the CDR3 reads TGTGCCAGCATTTACAGGGGGAATCAGCCCCAGCATTTT. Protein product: CASIYRGNQPQHF.

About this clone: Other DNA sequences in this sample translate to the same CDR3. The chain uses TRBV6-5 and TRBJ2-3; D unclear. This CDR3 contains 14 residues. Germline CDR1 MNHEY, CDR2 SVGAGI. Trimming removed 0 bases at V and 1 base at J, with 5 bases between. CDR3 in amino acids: CASSYSPGTDTQYF. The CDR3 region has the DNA TGTGCCAGCAGTTACTCGCCGGGCACAGATACGCAGTATTTT.

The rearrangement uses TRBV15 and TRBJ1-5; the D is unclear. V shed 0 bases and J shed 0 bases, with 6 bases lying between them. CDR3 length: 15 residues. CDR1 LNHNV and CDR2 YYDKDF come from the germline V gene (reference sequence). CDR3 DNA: TGTGCCACCAGCAGAGACGTCCGTAGCAATCAGCCCCAGCATTTT. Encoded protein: CATSRDVRSNQPQHF.

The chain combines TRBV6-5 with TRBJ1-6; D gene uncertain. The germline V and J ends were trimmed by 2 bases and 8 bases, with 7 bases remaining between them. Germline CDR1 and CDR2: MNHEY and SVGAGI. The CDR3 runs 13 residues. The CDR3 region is CASSYERDSPLHF. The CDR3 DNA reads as TGTGCCAGCAGTTACGAGAGGGATTCACCCCTCCACTTT.

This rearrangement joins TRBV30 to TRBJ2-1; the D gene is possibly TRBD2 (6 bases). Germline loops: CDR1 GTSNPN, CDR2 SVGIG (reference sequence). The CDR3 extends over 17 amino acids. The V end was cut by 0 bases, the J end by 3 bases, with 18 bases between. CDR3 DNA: TGTGCCTGGAGTGTACTCGGAGGGGCTTCTCTCTACAATGAGCAGTTCTTC. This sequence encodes CAWSVLGGASLYNEQFF.

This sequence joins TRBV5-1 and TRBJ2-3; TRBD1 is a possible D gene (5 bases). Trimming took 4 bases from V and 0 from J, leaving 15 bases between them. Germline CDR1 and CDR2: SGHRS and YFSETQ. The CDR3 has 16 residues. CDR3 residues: CASSPNSGASTDTQYF. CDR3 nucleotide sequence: TGCGCCAGCAGCCCCAACAGTGGGGCGAGCACAGATACGCAGTATTTT. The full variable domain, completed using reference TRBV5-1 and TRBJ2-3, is KAGVTQTPRYLIKTRGQQVTLSCSPISGHRSVSWYQQTPGQGLQFLFEYFSETQRNKGNFPGRFSGRQFSNSRSEMNVSTLELGDSALYLCASSPNSGASTDTQYFGPGTRLTVL.

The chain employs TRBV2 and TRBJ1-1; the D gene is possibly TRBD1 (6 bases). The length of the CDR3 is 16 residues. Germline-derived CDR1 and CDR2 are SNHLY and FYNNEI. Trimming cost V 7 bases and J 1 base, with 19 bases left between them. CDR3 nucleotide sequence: TGTGCCAGCACCCACTCGGCGGGGGCCCCGAACACTGAAGCTTTCTTT. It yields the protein CASTHSAGAPNTEAFF.

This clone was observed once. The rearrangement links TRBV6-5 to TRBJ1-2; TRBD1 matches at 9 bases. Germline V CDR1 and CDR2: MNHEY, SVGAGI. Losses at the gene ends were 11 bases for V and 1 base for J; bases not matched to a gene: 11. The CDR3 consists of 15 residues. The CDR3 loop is CAVGKDRGRNYGYTF. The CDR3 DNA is TGTGCCGTCGGAAAGGACAGGGGACGTAACTATGGCTACACCTTC.

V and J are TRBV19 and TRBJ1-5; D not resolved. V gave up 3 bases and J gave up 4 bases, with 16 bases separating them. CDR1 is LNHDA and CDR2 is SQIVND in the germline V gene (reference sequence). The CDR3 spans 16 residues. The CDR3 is CASSIAGRIGNQPQHF. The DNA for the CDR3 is TGTGCCAGTAGTATTGCGGGAAGAATAGGGAATCAGCCCCAGCATTTT. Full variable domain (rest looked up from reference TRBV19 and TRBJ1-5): DGGITQSPKYLFRKEGQNVTLSCEQNLNHDAMYWYRQDPGQGLRLIYYSQIVNDFQKGDIAEGYSVSREKKESFPLTVTSAQKNPTAFYLCASSIAGRIGNQPQHFGDGTRLSIL.

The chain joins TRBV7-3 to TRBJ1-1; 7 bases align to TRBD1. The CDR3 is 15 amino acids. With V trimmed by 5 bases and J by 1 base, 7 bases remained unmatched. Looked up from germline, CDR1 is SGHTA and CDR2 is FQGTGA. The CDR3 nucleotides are TGTGCCAGCAGCCCAGGGCCAGGGGGGAACACTGAAGCTTTCTTT. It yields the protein CASSPGPGGNTEAFF.

The CDR3 nucleotides read TGTGCCAGCAGCCCCCAGACAGGGAGCTATGGCTACACCTTC. It yields the protein CASSPQTGSYGYTF. V usage is TRBV7-2 and J usage is TRBJ1-2; TRBD1 aligns across 7 bases. V was pared by 5 bases and J by 4 bases, with 7 bases of the junction left unmatched. This CDR3 is built from 14 residues. Germline assignment: CDR1 SGHTA and CDR2 FQGNSA.

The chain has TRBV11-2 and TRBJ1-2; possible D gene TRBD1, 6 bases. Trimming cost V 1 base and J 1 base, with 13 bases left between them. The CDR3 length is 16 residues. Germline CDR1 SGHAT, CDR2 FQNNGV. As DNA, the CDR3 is TGTGCCAGCAGCTTAGGCGGGGGGGGCCTTAACTATGGCTACACCTTC. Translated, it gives CASSLGGGGLNYGYTF.